This T cell receptor (beta chain) derives from a study of post-analysis software for immune sequencing data. Findings and limits, study-wide: With TRBV5-6, TRBV5-1 and TRBV20-1 included, 4 to 6 TRBV segments were more frequent in patients than in controls. Normalized Chao1 diversity was significantly lower in multiple sclerosis patients than in controls.

The CDR3 consists of 13 residues. V lost 3 bases, J lost 4 bases, and 7 bases lay in between. Germline V lookup: CDR1 MNHEY, CDR2 SMNVEV (reference sequence). Comment on this clonotype: Its specificity is unknown.

Unique-molecular-identifier-tagged TCR beta cDNA libraries were used. Researchers reported some 500,000 cDNA molecules coming from roughly 1 to 10 million T cells. MiXCR, applied by TCRdb to the PCR reads, yields one record per CDR3 protein. The table shows 650,000 to 900,000 distinct CDR3 sequences, with 40% to 55% occurring only once. The chain employs TRBV27 and TRBJ2-1; D gene ambiguous. The sample was blood. The receptor was derived from a girl between 5 and 17 years old with multiple sclerosis. CDR3 loop: CASSLTLYNEQFF. In DNA form, the CDR3 reads TGTGCCAGCAGTTTGACTCTGTACAATGAGCAGTTCTTC.